This entry lists 2 T cell receptor beta chains sequenced from one sample in a study of blood T cell repertoires in COVID-19. Method: immunoSEQ multiplex PCR; TCRdb's copy keeps in-frame clones and lacks some. This table has tens of thousands of clones, 70% to 90% appearing once. Material for sequencing was peripheral blood. Receptors originate from a woman aged 80 or over with acute or convalescent COVID-19.

This chain joins TRBV21-1 and TRBJ1-4. TRBV21-1 is an annotated pseudogene. The CDR3 runs 16 residues. CDR3 in amino acids: CASSKSCGKAGEKLFF. The CDR3 DNA reads as TGTGCCAGCAGCAAAAGTTGCGGGAAGGCGGGTGAAAAACTGTTTTTT.

This clone has a single count. The chain has TRBV3-1 (or the pseudogene TRBV3-2) and TRBJ2-1; 11 positions match TRBD2. CDR1 is LGHDT, CDR2 YNNKEL, per germline (reference sequence). The V segment lost 4 bases and the J segment 8 bases; nucleotides outside the gene matches: 7. The length of the CDR3 is 15 residues. CDR3 sequence: CASSLSSGGSDEQFF. CDR3 DNA sequence: TGTGCCAGCAGCCTTTCTAGCGGGGGGTCGGATGAGCAGTTCTTC.